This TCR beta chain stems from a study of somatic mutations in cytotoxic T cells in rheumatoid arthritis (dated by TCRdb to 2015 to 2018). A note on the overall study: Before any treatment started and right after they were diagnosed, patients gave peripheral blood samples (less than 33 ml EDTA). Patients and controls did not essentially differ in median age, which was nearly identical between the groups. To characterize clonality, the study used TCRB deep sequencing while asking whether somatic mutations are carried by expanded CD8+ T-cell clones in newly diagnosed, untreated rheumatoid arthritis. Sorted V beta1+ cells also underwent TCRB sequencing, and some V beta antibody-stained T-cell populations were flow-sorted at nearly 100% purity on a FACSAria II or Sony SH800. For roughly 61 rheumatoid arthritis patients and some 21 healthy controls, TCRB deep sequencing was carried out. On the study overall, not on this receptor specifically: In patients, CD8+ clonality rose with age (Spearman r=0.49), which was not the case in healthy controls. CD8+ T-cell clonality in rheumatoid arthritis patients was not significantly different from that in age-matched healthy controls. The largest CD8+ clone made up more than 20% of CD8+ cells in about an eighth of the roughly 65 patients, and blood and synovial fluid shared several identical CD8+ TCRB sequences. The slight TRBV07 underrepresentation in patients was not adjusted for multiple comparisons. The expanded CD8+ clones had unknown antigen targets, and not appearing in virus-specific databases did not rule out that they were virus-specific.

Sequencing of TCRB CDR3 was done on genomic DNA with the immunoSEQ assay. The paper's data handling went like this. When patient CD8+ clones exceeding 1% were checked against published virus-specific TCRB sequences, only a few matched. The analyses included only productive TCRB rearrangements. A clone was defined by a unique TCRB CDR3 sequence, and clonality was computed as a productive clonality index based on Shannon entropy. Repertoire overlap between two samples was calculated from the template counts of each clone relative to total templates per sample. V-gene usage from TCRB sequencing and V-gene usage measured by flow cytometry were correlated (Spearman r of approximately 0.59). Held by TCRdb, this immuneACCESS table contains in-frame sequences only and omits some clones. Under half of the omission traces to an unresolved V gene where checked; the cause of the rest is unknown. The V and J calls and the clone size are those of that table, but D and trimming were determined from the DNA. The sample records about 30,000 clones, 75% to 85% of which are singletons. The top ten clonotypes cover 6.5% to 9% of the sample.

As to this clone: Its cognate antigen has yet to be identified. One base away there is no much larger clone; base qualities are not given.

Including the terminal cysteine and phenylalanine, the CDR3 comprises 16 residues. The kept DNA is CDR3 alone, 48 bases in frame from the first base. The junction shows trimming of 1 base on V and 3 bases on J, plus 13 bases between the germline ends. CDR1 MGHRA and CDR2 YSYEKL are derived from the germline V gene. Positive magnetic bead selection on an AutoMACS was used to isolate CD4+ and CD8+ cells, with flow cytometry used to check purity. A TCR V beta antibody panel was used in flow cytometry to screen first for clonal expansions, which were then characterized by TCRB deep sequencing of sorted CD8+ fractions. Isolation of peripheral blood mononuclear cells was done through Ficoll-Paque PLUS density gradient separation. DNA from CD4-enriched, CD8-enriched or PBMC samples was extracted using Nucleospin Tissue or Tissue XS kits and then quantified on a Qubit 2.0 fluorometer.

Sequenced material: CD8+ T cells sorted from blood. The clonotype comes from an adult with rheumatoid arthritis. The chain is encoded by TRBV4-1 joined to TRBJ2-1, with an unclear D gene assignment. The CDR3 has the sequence CASSQVPARHYNEQFF. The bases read TGCGCCAGCAGCCAAGTCCCAGCGCGACACTACAATGAGCAGTTCTTC.